Listed here are 16 T cell receptor beta chains from one sample, sequenced in a study of T-cell reconstitution after alpha-beta-depleted transplantation in children. It was with unique molecular identifiers that the TCRbeta library was prepared. TCRdb independently ran MiXCR on the PCR reads; one entry per CDR3 protein. The sample gives about 540,000 distinct CDR3 sequences, around 16% of which show up once; 3.3% is in the top ten. Sample: PBMCs from the stem cell graft donor, taken from the stem cell graft. The receptors come from a human donor who donated a stem cell graft to a child with acute lymphoblastic leukemia.

This chain links TRBV4-1 with TRBJ2-7; perhaps TRBD2 as D (6 bases). Germline V gives CDR1 MGHRA, CDR2 YSYEKL. The CDR3 loop spans 16 amino acids. Trimming stripped 0 bases from V and 4 bases from J, with 16 bases between. The CDR3 here is CASSQDPGLDFYEQYF. CDR3 nucleotides: TGCGCCAGCAGCCAAGATCCGGGACTGGACTTTTACGAGCAGTACTTC.

The chain is built from TRBV18 and TRBJ2-1; no firm D call. The V and J ends lost 3 bases and 1 base respectively, with 10 bases between them. CDR3 length equals 15 residues. The V gene's germline CDR1 is KGHSH and CDR2 LQKENI. The CDR3 coding sequence is TGTGCCAGCTCACCGGATCGGATTTCCTACAATGAGCAGTTCTTC. Translating gives CASSPDRISYNEQFF.

This clonotype was found a few times. CDR3 bases: TGCGCCAGCAGCTCACCCGGGACTCGTGGTACGTCCTACAATGAGCAGTTCTTC. Translating it yields CASSSPGTRGTSYNEQFF. The V and J genes are TRBV5-1 and TRBJ2-1; a possible D gene is TRBD2 (6 bases). With 3 bases removed from V and 1 base from J, the gap between germline ends came to 20 bases. The CDR3 loop spans 18 amino acids. Germline V lookup: CDR1 SGHRS, CDR2 YFSETQ.

This clonotype was counted between two and nine times. V gene TRBV5-6 combines with J gene TRBJ2-1; TRBD2 matches at 13 bases. The J segment lost 2 bases and the V segment lost 4 bases, leaving 3 bases of the junction unmatched. The CDR3 sequence is 16 residues long. CDR1 and CDR2 (germline): SGHDT, YYEEEE. The CDR3 is CASSEGLAGTYNEQFF. The CDR3 coding sequence is TGTGCCAGCAGCGAGGGACTAGCGGGAACCTACAATGAGCAGTTCTTC.

This rearrangement joins TRBV5-8 to TRBJ2-3; 10 positions agree with TRBD1. The V gene end was trimmed by 6 bases and the J gene end by 4 bases; junction bases not matched to a gene: 5. CDR1 SGHTS and CDR2 YDEGEE come from the germline V gene. The CDR3 totals 14 residues. The DNA for the CDR3 is TGTGCCAGCACCCTGACAGGGGGCGCAGATACGCAGTATTTT. Protein sequence: CASTLTGGADTQYF.

This clonotype was observed at least ten times. V and J are TRBV27 and TRBJ1-5; D uncertain. The CDR3 length is 13 residues. Germline CDR1 reads MNHEY; CDR2 reads SMNVEV (reference sequence). Trimming removed 6 bases at V and 4 bases at J, with 10 bases between. Written as DNA, the CDR3 is TGTGCCAGCAGCTTAGCCTTAAATCAGCCCCAGCATTTT. Protein sequence: CASSLALNQPQHF.

The genes are TRBV7-9 and TRBJ2-1; D may be TRBD2 (5 bases). V lost 3 bases and J 4 bases, leaving 16 bases between the germline ends. The length of the CDR3 is 16 residues. Germline values: CDR1 SEHNR, CDR2 FQNEAQ (reference sequence). The CDR3 spells CASSFPLGVGYNEQFF. The CDR3 DNA reads TGTGCCAGCAGCTTCCCGTTGGGAGTCGGATACAATGAGCAGTTCTTC. Looking up the rest from reference TRBV7-9 and TRBJ2-1 gives the full variable domain: DTGVSQNPRHKITKRGQNVTFRCDPISEHNRLYWYRQTLGQGPEFLTYFQNEAQLEKSRLLSDRFSAERPKGSFSTLEIQRTEQGDSAMYLCASSFPLGVGYNEQFFGPGTRLTVL.

This clonotype was recorded a few times. The rearrangement uses TRBV12-3 or TRBV12-4 and TRBJ2-7; D gene ambiguous. V was shortened by 4 bases and J by 6 bases, with 4 bases between the two germline ends. The CDR3 extends over 10 amino acids. CDR3 loop: CASSSGEQYF. The CDR3 coding sequence is TGTGCCAGCAGTTCTGGCGAGCAGTACTTC.

This clonotype was counted only a few times. This sequence joins TRBV20-1 and TRBJ2-5, with D maybe TRBD2 (5 bases). This CDR3 spans 13 amino acids. CDR1 is DFQATT, CDR2 SNEGSKA, per germline (reference sequence). Trimming pared 4 bases from V and 1 base from J, leaving 10 bases between. In DNA form, the CDR3 reads TGCAGTGCTAACGACTATCGCCAAGAGACCCAGTACTTC. Amino acids: CSANDYRQETQYF.

This clonotype turned up a few times. The chain joins TRBV13 to TRBJ1-1; 8 bases are shared with TRBD1. Looked up from germline, CDR1 is PRHDT and CDR2 is FYEKMQ (reference sequence). V dropped 3 bases and J dropped 4; count of bases not matched to a gene: 4. CDR3 length: 14 amino acids. The CDR3 sequence is CASSLSGGPTEAFF. CDR3 in DNA: TGTGCCAGCAGCTTGTCAGGGGGCCCCACTGAAGCTTTCTTT.

Only a few counts were recorded for this clonotype. The V gene is TRBV27, the J gene TRBJ2-7, with D unclear. CDR1 is MNHEY, CDR2 SMNVEV, per germline (reference sequence). Trimming took off 0 bases at V and 3 bases at J, with 9 bases between the two ends. The CDR3 is 14 residues long. CDR3 residues: CASSLSISGYEQYF. The CDR3 DNA follows: TGTGCCAGCAGTTTATCTATCAGTGGCTACGAGCAGTACTTC.

This clonotype was recorded a few times. For the CDR3, the DNA is TGTGCCAGCACCCTTCAGGGGCGGCATAGCAATCAGCCCCAGCATTTT. Its protein product is CASTLQGRHSNQPQHF. V is TRBV7-2 and J is TRBJ1-5; D is possibly TRBD1 (6 bases). Germline assignment: CDR1 SGHTA and CDR2 FQGNSA. This CDR3 contains 16 residues. Trimming shortened V by 7 bases and J by 0 bases, and 16 bases separated the two germline ends.

The chain employs TRBV7-9 and TRBJ2-1; 12 nucleotides align to TRBD2. The V segment lost 0 bases and the J segment 5 bases; nucleotides outside the gene matches: 5. The CDR3 loop spans 17 amino acids. Germline assignment: CDR1 SEHNR and CDR2 FQNEAQ (reference sequence). CDR3 residues: CASSLARTSGNDNEQFF. The CDR3 nucleotides are TGTGCCAGCAGCTTAGCGCGGACTAGCGGGAACGACAATGAGCAGTTCTTC. Drawing the rest from reference TRBV7-9 and TRBJ2-1, the complete variable domain is DTGVSQNPRHKITKRGQNVTFRCDPISEHNRLYWYRQTLGQGPEFLTYFQNEAQLEKSRLLSDRFSAERPKGSFSTLEIQRTEQGDSAMYLCASSLARTSGNDNEQFFGPGTRLTVL.

This rearrangement joins TRBV12-3 or TRBV12-4 to TRBJ2-5; the D gene is possibly TRBD1 (6 bases). Trimming removed 0 bases from V and 4 bases from J, with 12 bases in between. The CDR3 consists of 15 residues. The CDR3 loop is CASSLAGAQGETQYF. CDR3 in DNA: TGTGCCAGCAGTTTAGCGGGGGCGCAAGGAGAGACCCAGTACTTC.

In DNA, the CDR3 is TGTGCCATCTGTTTAGCGTCTGCCCCCGTCGGTGGGGCCCTCTACGAGCAGTACTTC. This gives the protein CAICLASAPVGGALYEQYF. The V gene is TRBV12-3 or TRBV12-4, the J gene TRBJ2-7; D is possibly TRBD1 or TRBD2 (5 bases each). The CDR3 totals 19 residues. V gave up 10 bases and J gave up 3 bases, with 34 bases separating them.

The gene calls are TRBV10-1 and TRBJ2-3, with TRBD1 matching over 8 bases. Unmatched junction bases numbered 3, after V lost 7 bases and J lost 3 bases. Per germline, CDR1 WNHNN and CDR2 SYGVQD (reference sequence). This CDR3 spans 13 amino acids. CDR3 loop: CASTDRVTDTQYF. As DNA, the CDR3 is TGCGCCAGCACGGACAGGGTGACAGATACGCAGTATTTT.